A single sample is the source of the 32 T cell receptor beta chains below, sequenced in a study of Ad26.COV2.S vaccination and SARS-CoV-2 variants. Libraries were prepared by immunoSEQ multiplex PCR; TCRdb keeps only in-frame clonotypes and omits some of them. The repertoire holds 350,000 to 450,000 clones, roughly 87% seen once, with 3.4% in the top ten. Treatment in this sample: 15 to 20 received Ad26.COV2.S at low or high dose, single or two shots; about five received placebo; per-sample allocation not given. Day 63 after the first vaccine or placebo injection was the time point for sampling. The sequencing here drew on peripheral blood, taken in a trial of Ad26.COV2.S vaccine versus placebo. These receptors were obtained from a person between 18 and 65 years old who received the Ad26.COV2.S COVID-19 vaccine or a placebo.

This clone turned up a few times. The chain links TRBV3-1 (or the pseudogene TRBV3-2) to TRBJ1-4; TRBD1 agrees at 7 bases. V dropped 5 bases and J dropped 5; count of bases not matched to a gene: 8. This CDR3 is 15 amino acids long. In germline, CDR1 is LGHDT, CDR2 YNNKEL (reference sequence). In DNA form, the CDR3 reads TGTGCCAGCAGCATACAGGGGACCAGAAATGAAAAACTGTTTTTT. Its translation is CASSIQGTRNEKLFF.

This chain links TRBV6-2 or TRBV6-3 with TRBJ2-6; TRBD2 matches at 8 bases. Germline lookup yields CDR1 MNHEY and CDR2 SVGEGT. V dropped 6 bases and J dropped 3; count of bases not matched to a gene: 7. This CDR3 is 16 amino acids long. The CDR3 loop is CASSPGLDVGANVLTF. The CDR3 DNA reads TGTGCCAGCAGCCCGGGACTAGACGTTGGGGCCAACGTCCTGACTTTC.

The sample holds a few counts of this clone. The chain joins TRBV6-2 or TRBV6-3 to TRBJ2-3, with 10 bases fitting TRBD2. The CDR3 has 14 residues. Germline V gene data show CDR1 as MNHEY and CDR2 as SVGEGT. The ends lost 2 bases at V and 4 bases at J; junction bases unmatched: 0. The DNA for the CDR3 is TGTGCCAGCAGTTACGGGACTAGCGCAGATACGCAGTATTTT. Protein: CASSYGTSADTQYF.

This clone has a handful of counts. This chain joins TRBV12-5 and TRBJ1-1; D remains ambiguous. CDR3 length: 10 amino acids. The germline V gene has CDR1 LGHNT and CDR2 FRNRAP. With 9 bases removed from V and 4 bases from J, the gap between germline ends came to 6 bases. CDR3 loop: CASRGTEAFF. CDR3 sequence (DNA): TGTGCTAGCCGGGGCACTGAAGCTTTCTTT.

The J gene is TRBJ2-3, the V gene TRBV5-4; 11 nucleotides match TRBD1. CDR1 SGHNT and CDR2 YYREEE come from the germline V gene (reference sequence). The CDR3 spans 16 residues. After removal of 0 bases from V and 6 bases from J, the junction contained 6 bases not matched to a gene. The CDR3 region is CASSLGRTGGSDTQYF. CDR3 DNA: TGTGCCAGCAGCTTGGGACGGACAGGGGGCTCCGATACGCAGTATTTT. The complete variable domain, with remaining parts taken from reference TRBV5-4 and TRBJ2-3, reads ETGVTQSPTHLIKTRGQQVTLRCSSQSGHNTVSWYQQALGQGPQFIFQYYREEENGRGNFPPRFSGLQFPNYSSELNVNALELDDSALYLCASSLGRTGGSDTQYFGPGTRLTVL.

The chain carries TRBV7-9 and TRBJ2-3; perhaps D is TRBD1 or TRBD2 (5 bases each). The CDR3 has 18 amino acids. V lost 1 base and J 0 bases, leaving 17 bases between the germline ends. CDR1 and CDR2 from the germline V gene are SEHNR and FQNEAQ (reference sequence). The chain's CDR3 is CASSLGIAGATSTDTQYF. The CDR3 DNA sequence: TGTGCCAGCAGCTTAGGGATTGCCGGGGCCACTAGCACAGATACGCAGTATTTT.

The chain couples TRBV9 to TRBJ2-7; 10 bases fit TRBD1. CDR1 and CDR2 (germline): SGDLS, YYNGEE. Trimming took 2 bases from V and 4 from J; bases not matched to a gene: 6. The length of the CDR3 is 15 residues. CDR3 nucleotides: TGTGCCAGCAGCGTCTCGGGACAGGGGCGTTACGAGCAGTACTTC. As protein: CASSVSGQGRYEQYF.

The chain employs TRBV6-1 and TRBJ2-4; D is possibly TRBD2 (5 bases). V was clipped by 4 bases and J by 2 bases, with 21 bases between them. The CDR3 contains 18 residues. From germline, CDR1 is MNHNS and CDR2 SASEGT. The CDR3 bases are TGTGCCAGCAGTGGCACCTTCGGGGATCAACTACCCAAAAACATTCAGTACTTC. Its protein product is CASSGTFGDQLPKNIQYF.

The sample holds a few counts of this clone. The rearrangement uses TRBV19 and TRBJ1-2, with a tentative D call TRBD1 (5 bases). Per the germline V gene, CDR1 is LNHDA and CDR2 is SQIVND (reference sequence). Trimming pared 2 bases from V and 7 bases from J, leaving 20 bases between. The CDR3 sequence is 16 residues long. CDR3 sequence: CASSISPPQGATGYTF. The CDR3 bases are TGTGCCAGTAGTATATCCCCCCCACAAGGGGCTACTGGCTACACCTTC.

The rearrangement links TRBV6-1 to TRBJ1-2; D not certain. V lost 0 bases, J lost 3 bases, and 8 bases lay in between. CDR1 and CDR2 (germline): MNHNS, SASEGT. This CDR3 has 14 amino acids. The DNA of the CDR3 is TGTGCCAGCAGTGAAGCGGGGTCCTACTATGGCTACACCTTC. It translates to CASSEAGSYYGYTF.

V is TRBV19 and J is TRBJ2-2; D perhaps matches TRBD2 (6 bases). The CDR3 is 14 residues long. Germline CDR1 reads LNHDA; CDR2 reads SQIVND (reference sequence). Trimming removed 4 bases at V and 8 bases at J, with 14 bases between. In DNA, the CDR3 is TGTGCCAGTAGTAGCGGGACCCTATGGGGGGAGCTGTTTTTT. This codes for CASSSGTLWGELFF. The complete variable domain, with remaining parts taken from reference TRBV19 and TRBJ2-2, reads DGGITQSPKYLFRKEGQNVTLSCEQNLNHDAMYWYRQDPGQGLRLIYYSQIVNDFQKGDIAEGYSVSREKKESFPLTVTSAQKNPTAFYLCASSSGTLWGELFFGEGSRLTVL.

This chain links TRBV9 with TRBJ2-2, with TRBD2 matching 11 bases. The CDR3 contains 15 residues. Germline V CDR1 and CDR2: SGDLS, YYNGEE. Losses at the gene ends were 2 bases for V and 6 bases for J; bases not matched to a gene: 3. CDR3 coding DNA: TGTGCCAGCAGCGTTAGCGGGGGGGCCGCCGGGGAGCTGTTTTTT. Its translation is CASSVSGGAAGELFF.

The V gene is TRBV6-5, the J gene TRBJ1-1, with D possibly TRBD1 on 6 matching bases. Germline CDR1 is MNHEY and CDR2 is SVGAGI. The CDR3 runs 13 residues. Trimming cost V 4 bases and J 8 bases, with 14 bases left between them. This CDR3 is CASSWGLDREAFF. For the CDR3, the DNA is TGTGCCAGCAGTTGGGGGCTTGATAGGGAAGCTTTCTTT.

The chain combines TRBV7-3 with TRBJ2-3; D gene uncertain. V was clipped by 5 bases and J by 1 base, with 16 bases between them. The V gene's germline CDR1 is SGHTA and CDR2 FQGTGA. The length of the CDR3 is 16 residues. The CDR3 nucleotides read TGTGCCAGCAGCCCCGGCGCCCTTCCAGGCACAGATACGCAGTATTTT. It is translated as CASSPGALPGTDTQYF.

The J gene is TRBJ2-5, the V gene TRBV18; TRBD2 might be the D (5 bases). V was trimmed by 0 bases and J by 5 bases, leaving 7 bases between them. Germline V CDR1 and CDR2: KGHSH, LQKENI. This CDR3 spans 13 amino acids. For the CDR3, the DNA is TGTGCCAGCTCACCACCGGAGGAGGAGACCCAGTACTTC. It translates to CASSPPEEETQYF.

This chain uses TRBV4-2 with TRBJ2-2; 9 bases map to TRBD2. Per the germline V gene, CDR1 is LGHNA and CDR2 is YNFKEQ. The CDR3 runs to 16 residues. The trim removed 4 bases at V and 5 bases at J, leaving 8 bases unmatched. CDR3: CASSPLGGGATGELFF. Written as DNA, the CDR3 is TGTGCCAGCAGCCCCTTGGGCGGGGGGGCGACCGGGGAGCTGTTTTTT.

V and J are TRBV20-1 and TRBJ2-1, with 9 bases aligning to TRBD2. This CDR3 contains 10 residues. The junction had 3 bases not matched to a gene; V was cut back by 6 bases and J by 12 bases. Germline V lookup: CDR1 DFQATT, CDR2 SNEGSKA (reference sequence). The CDR3: CSAKTSGQFF. DNA for the CDR3: TGCAGTGCCAAGACTAGCGGGCAGTTCTTC.

CDR3: CASSTLRGTTEAFF. CDR3 bases: TGTGCCAGCAGCACGCTTCGCGGTACCACTGAAGCTTTCTTT. The V gene is TRBV3-1 (or the pseudogene TRBV3-2), the J gene TRBJ1-1; D is undetermined. CDR1 is LGHDT and CDR2 is YNNKEL in the germline V gene (reference sequence). The CDR3 spans 14 residues. Trimming shortened V by 5 bases and J by 4 bases, and 14 bases separated the two germline ends.

V and J are TRBV6-1 and TRBJ2-2, with D perhaps TRBD1 or TRBD2 (6 bases each). Between the trimmed V and J ends, which lost 1 base and 2 bases, there was a span of 17 bases. Germline CDR1 reads MNHNS; CDR2 reads SASEGT. There are 18 residues in the CDR3. The DNA of the CDR3 is TGTGCCAGCAGTGAAGGGATAGGGGGGACTTTTAACACCGGGGAGCTGTTTTTT. It is translated as CASSEGIGGTFNTGELFF.

This chain links TRBV19 with TRBJ1-5; D perhaps matches TRBD1 (5 bases). Trimming pared 7 bases from V and 6 bases from J, leaving 16 bases between. Germline values: CDR1 LNHDA, CDR2 SQIVND (reference sequence). The CDR3 runs 14 residues. Written as DNA, the CDR3 is TGTGCCAGTACCTCTGGGGGTAGAAGTCAGCCCCAGCATTTT. Translation: CASTSGGRSQPQHF.

In this sample, this clone turned up once. The rearrangement links TRBV4-1 to TRBJ2-7, with 8 bases aligning to TRBD2. This CDR3 spans 20 amino acids. Looked up from germline, CDR1 is MGHRA and CDR2 is YSYEKL. V lost 0 bases and J lost 1; bases outside the gene matches: 17. In nucleotides, the CDR3 is TGCGCCAGCAGCCAAGAAAGCGGGGGCCGCTATCGTCCTAATTCCTACGAGCAGTACTTC. Amino acids: CASSQESGGRYRPNSYEQYF.

This clone appeared a few times. V usage is TRBV25-1 and J usage is TRBJ1-1, with D possibly TRBD1 on 6 matching bases. Germline values: CDR1 MGHDK, CDR2 SYGVNS. This CDR3 spans 13 amino acids. The ends were cut back, 7 bases at V and 1 base at J, with 10 bases in the middle. CDR3 DNA sequence: TGTGCCAGCATGGGACACCAGAACACTGAAGCTTTCTTT. Amino acid sequence: CASMGHQNTEAFF.

In nucleotides, the CDR3 is TGTGCCAGTACCGGGGGCTTTGGGGAGACCCAGTACTTC. Protein: CASTGGFGETQYF. This chain uses TRBV19 with TRBJ2-5, with D perhaps matching TRBD1 or TRBD2 (6 bases each). Germline-derived CDR1 and CDR2 are LNHDA and SQIVND (reference sequence). Trimming left V 7 bases short and J 5 bases short, with 14 bases between. CDR3 size: 13 residues.

V gene TRBV7-9 combines with J gene TRBJ1-2; 7 bases line up with TRBD1. The CDR3 runs 15 residues. V was clipped by 2 bases and J by 3 bases; unmatched bases: 6. Germline V lookup: CDR1 SEHNR, CDR2 FQNEAQ (reference sequence). CDR3 sequence: CASSLRRQGDYGYTF. CDR3 bases: TGTGCCAGCAGCTTAAGGCGGCAGGGGGACTATGGCTACACCTTC.

CDR3 in DNA: TGTGCCAGCAGCCGGGACAGGGATGAAAAACTGTTTTTT. Protein sequence: CASSRDRDEKLFF. V is TRBV6-5 and J is TRBJ1-4; TRBD1 matches at 9 bases. V lost 6 bases to trimming and J lost 6 bases; unmatched junction nucleotides: 2. Germline V lookup: CDR1 MNHEY, CDR2 SVGAGI. The CDR3 covers 13 residues.

This chain connects TRBV18 to TRBJ1-5, with TRBD1 as a possible D gene (6 bases). This CDR3 contains 15 residues. Germline CDR1 KGHSH, CDR2 LQKENI. Trimming took 6 bases from V and 5 from J, leaving 17 bases between them. The CDR3: CASSLEDSRYQPQHF. For the CDR3, the DNA is TGTGCCAGCTCCCTTGAGGACAGCCGGTATCAGCCCCAGCATTTT.

This chain connects TRBV6-4 to TRBJ2-1; D call uncertain. Trimming removed 4 bases from V and 7 bases from J, with 8 bases in between. The CDR3 loop spans 12 amino acids. CDR1 MRHNA and CDR2 SNTAGT come from the germline V gene. CDR3 sequence reads: CASSVGGNEQFF. The CDR3 nucleotides are TGTGCCAGCAGTGTGGGTGGTAATGAGCAGTTCTTC.

Here the CDR3 DNA reads TGTGCCAGCAGCTTTACAGGGCCCAATCAGCCCCAGCATTTT. Translating gives CASSFTGPNQPQHF. The rearrangement joins TRBV7-2 to TRBJ1-5; D may be TRBD1 (6 bases). CDR3 length: 14 amino acids. The V and J ends lost 3 bases and 3 bases respectively, with 9 bases between them. Germline V lookup: CDR1 SGHTA, CDR2 FQGNSA.

This clone showed up just a few times. This sequence joins TRBV3-1 (or the pseudogene TRBV3-2) and TRBJ2-5, with TRBD2 matching over 7 bases. Per the germline V gene, CDR1 is LGHDT and CDR2 is YNNKEL (reference sequence). The CDR3 loop spans 14 amino acids. Trimming took 1 base from V and 3 from J; bases not matched to a gene: 2. CDR3 in amino acids: CASSQAAGEETQYF. CDR3 bases: TGTGCCAGCAGCCAAGCGGCGGGAGAAGAGACCCAGTACTTC.

The genes are TRBV4-1 and TRBJ2-7; 11 positions agree with TRBD2. The junction had 13 bases not matched to a gene; V was cut back by 2 bases and J by 4 bases. The CDR3 length is 18 residues. Germline V gene sequence: CDR1 MGHRA, CDR2 YSYEKL. The CDR3 region is CASSQWLAGGSPSYEQYF. In DNA, the CDR3 is TGCGCCAGCAGCCAATGGCTAGCGGGGGGTTCTCCTTCTTACGAGCAGTACTTC.

The chain uses TRBV5-6 and TRBJ1-1; D call uncertain. CDR1 is SGHDT and CDR2 is YYEEEE in the germline V gene. This CDR3 is 13 amino acids long. V shed 0 bases and J shed 11 bases, with 14 bases lying between them. In nucleotides, the CDR3 is TGTGCCAGCAGCTTGGAAGGCGCGCCAAGGGCTTTCTTT. It translates to CASSLEGAPRAFF. The complete variable domain, with remaining parts taken from reference TRBV5-6 and TRBJ1-1, reads DAGVTQSPTHLIKTRGQQVTLRCSPKSGHDTVSWYQQALGQGPQFIFQYYEEEERQRGNFPDRFSGHQFPNYSSELNVNALLLGDSALYLCASSLEGAPRAFFGQGTRLTVV.

V usage is TRBV7-2 and J usage is TRBJ2-2, with 9 bases fitting TRBD1. This CDR3 region has 15 residues. With V trimmed by 5 bases and J by 2 bases, 3 bases remained unmatched. CDR1 is SGHTA and CDR2 is FQGNSA in the germline V gene. The DNA of the CDR3 is TGTGCCAGCAGCAGGGACAGGGATAACACCGGGGAGCTGTTTTTT. This encodes CASSRDRDNTGELFF.